This TCR beta chain was sequenced for a study of T cell changes during pregnancy in multiple sclerosis. Clones were sequenced by immunoSEQ multiplex PCR, and TCRdb holds only the in-frame ones, with some missing. The top ten hold more than 2% of the sample, which has approximately 90,000 clones, approximately 92% seen once. The CDR3 is made up of 16 amino acids. The V gene's germline CDR1 is GTSNPN and CDR2 SVGIG (reference sequence). V gave up 0 bases and J gave up 3 bases; unmatched junction bases: 7. This clonotype originated in a female donor with multiple sclerosis, enrolled in a pregnancy study. The specimen comprised peripheral blood, sampled after pregnancy. The chain is built from TRBV30 and TRBJ1-4; 7 positions agree with TRBD1. This CDR3 is CAWSVLVQGANEKLFF. The CDR3 DNA sequence: TGTGCCTGGAGTGTACTGGTCCAGGGGGCTAATGAAAAACTGTTTTTT.